This entry lists 9 T cell receptor beta chains sequenced from one sample in a study of CD8+ T cells in alopecia areata. Regarding treatment: oral pan-JAK inhibitor, 5-10 mg twice daily. After isolation, RNA underwent reverse transcription to generate cDNA as the sequencing template. TCRdb's copy holds only in-frame clones and misses some; the assay was immunoSEQ multiplex PCR. Here the sample spans 150,000 to 250,000 clones, about three fifths being singletons. The sequencing here drew on CD4+ T cells sorted from blood, taken at week 24, from a patient treated with tofacitinib. These receptor sequences come from a human donor with alopecia areata.

The chain couples TRBV9 to TRBJ1-1; no definite D call. CDR1 SGDLS and CDR2 YYNGEE come from the germline V gene. The ends were cut back, 0 bases at V and 0 bases at J, with 6 bases in the middle. The CDR3 loop spans 14 amino acids. The CDR3 region has the DNA TGTGCCAGCAGCGTAGCGTCCCTGAACACTGAAGCTTTCTTT. It specifies CASSVASLNTEAFF.

This clone was counted only a few times. J is TRBJ2-1 and V is TRBV27; TRBD2 matches at 14 bases. CDR1 and CDR2 (germline): MNHEY, SMNVEV (reference sequence). J was trimmed by 6 bases and V by 5 bases; bases with no gene match: 9. The CDR3 consists of 17 residues. The CDR3 sequence is CASSPLPGTSGSNEQFF. CDR3 bases: TGTGCCAGCAGTCCCCTCCCCGGGACTAGCGGGAGCAATGAGCAGTTCTTC.

J is TRBJ2-1 and V is TRBV11-2, with D perhaps TRBD1 or TRBD2 (6 bases each). The ends were cut back, 3 bases at V and 7 bases at J, with 13 bases in the middle. The CDR3 spans 14 residues. The germline V gene has CDR1 SGHAT and CDR2 FQNNGV. The CDR3 here is CASSLPGAGNEQFF. Written as DNA, the CDR3 is TGTGCCAGCAGCTTGCCGGGGGCCGGAAATGAGCAGTTCTTC.

This clone was observed a few times. This chain links TRBV2 with TRBJ2-7; 8 bases agree with TRBD1. V shed 4 bases and J 5 bases; nucleotides not matched to a gene: 4. CDR1 is SNHLY and CDR2 is FYNNEI in the germline V gene. The CDR3 length is 13 residues. CDR3 protein: CASSGTGLHEQYF. In DNA, the CDR3 is TGTGCCAGCAGTGGGACAGGGTTACACGAGCAGTACTTC.

The CDR3, as DNA: TGCGCCAGCAGCCACGGACAGCCTAATTCACCCCTCCACTTT. Residues: CASSHGQPNSPLHF. This chain joins TRBV4-3 and TRBJ1-6; tentative D call: TRBD1 (6 bases). The V end lost 3 bases, the J end lost 6 bases, and 9 bases lay between the germline ends. The CDR3 consists of 14 residues. Germline V gene data show CDR1 as LGHNA and CDR2 as YSLEER.

The chain recombines TRBV9 with TRBJ2-3, with D perhaps TRBD2 (6 bases). Germline assignment: CDR1 SGDLS and CDR2 YYNGEE. The CDR3 sequence is 16 residues long. The germline V and J ends were trimmed by 3 bases and 4 bases, with 18 bases remaining between them. The CDR3 sequence is CASSGFMLSGADTQYF. The DNA of the CDR3 is TGTGCCAGCAGCGGATTTATGCTGTCGGGGGCAGATACGCAGTATTTT.

This rearrangement joins TRBV7-9 to TRBJ2-3; D gene ambiguous. Looked up from germline, CDR1 is SEHNR and CDR2 is FQNEAQ (reference sequence). V was clipped by 4 bases and J by 2 bases, with 7 bases between them. This CDR3 has 13 amino acids. The CDR3 coding sequence is TGTGCCAGCAGCTCCGTTCCCACAGATACGCAGTATTTT. This codes for CASSSVPTDTQYF.

This clone has more than one count but fewer than ten. The gene calls are TRBV5-6 and TRBJ1-2, with D possibly TRBD1 on 5 matching bases. The germline V gene has CDR1 SGHDT and CDR2 YYEEEE. This CDR3 is 13 amino acids long. The V end lost 5 bases, the J end lost 3 bases, and 11 bases lay between the germline ends. CDR3 sequence: CASSFGTDYGYTF. CDR3 DNA: TGTGCCAGCAGTTTCGGGACGGACTATGGCTACACCTTC. The whole variable domain, remainder taken from reference TRBV5-6 and TRBJ1-2, is DAGVTQSPTHLIKTRGQQVTLRCSPKSGHDTVSWYQQALGQGPQFIFQYYEEEERQRGNFPDRFSGHQFPNYSSELNVNALLLGDSALYLCASSFGTDYGYTFGSGTRLTVV.

The V call is TRBV15, the J call TRBJ1-5, with a possible D match to TRBD1 (6 bases). This CDR3 is 16 amino acids long. The V gene's germline CDR1 is LNHNV and CDR2 YYDKDF (reference sequence). V dropped 0 bases and J dropped 4 bases, with 13 bases sitting between them. The CDR3 reads CATSREPGQSNQPQHF. The CDR3 bases are TGTGCCACCAGCAGAGAGCCCGGACAGAGTAATCAGCCCCAGCATTTT.